This T cell receptor (beta chain) emerged from a study of PD-1 blockade in classical Hodgkin lymphoma. Study findings and constraints: CD4+ TCR diversity rose significantly by C4D1, and CD8+ TCR diversity did not.

Some clones are missing from TCRdb's copy, which holds only in-frame ones; the method was immunoSEQ multiplex PCR. Of tens of thousands of clones detected, around 70% appear once; the ten largest clones hold roughly 4%. All patients experienced relapse after autologous stem cell transplantation, and brentuximab vedotin exposure was variable. Concerning this clone itself: Its antigen is unknown.

The TCR was taken from a human donor with classical Hodgkin lymphoma. Here the sequenced sample was peripheral blood mononuclear cells (PBMCs), taken before the second cycle of nivolumab.

The CDR3 DNA follows: TGCGCCAGCAGCTTGGAGGGGGGATTAGATACGCAGTATTTT. As protein: CASSLEGGLDTQYF. V and J are TRBV5-1 and TRBJ2-3; D may correspond to TRBD1 or TRBD2 (6 bases each). The CDR3 runs to 14 residues. Deletions cut 0 bases from V and 5 bases from J, with 10 bases between. CDR1 is SGHRS, CDR2 YFSETQ, per germline.